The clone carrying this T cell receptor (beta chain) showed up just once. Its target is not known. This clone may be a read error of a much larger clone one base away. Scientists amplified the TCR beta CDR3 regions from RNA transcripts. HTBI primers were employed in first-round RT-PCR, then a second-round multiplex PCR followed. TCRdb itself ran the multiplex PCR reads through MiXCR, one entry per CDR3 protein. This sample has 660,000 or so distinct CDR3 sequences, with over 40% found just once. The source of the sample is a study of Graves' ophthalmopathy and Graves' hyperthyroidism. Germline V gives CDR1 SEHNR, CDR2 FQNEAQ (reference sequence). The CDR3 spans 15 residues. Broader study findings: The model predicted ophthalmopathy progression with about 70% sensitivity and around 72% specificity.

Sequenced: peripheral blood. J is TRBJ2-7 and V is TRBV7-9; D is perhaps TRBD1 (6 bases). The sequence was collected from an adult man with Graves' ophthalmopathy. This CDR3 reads CASSQGLGQSYGQYF. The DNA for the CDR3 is TGTGCCAGCAGCCAAGGTCTCGGACAGTCCTACGGGCAGTACTTC.